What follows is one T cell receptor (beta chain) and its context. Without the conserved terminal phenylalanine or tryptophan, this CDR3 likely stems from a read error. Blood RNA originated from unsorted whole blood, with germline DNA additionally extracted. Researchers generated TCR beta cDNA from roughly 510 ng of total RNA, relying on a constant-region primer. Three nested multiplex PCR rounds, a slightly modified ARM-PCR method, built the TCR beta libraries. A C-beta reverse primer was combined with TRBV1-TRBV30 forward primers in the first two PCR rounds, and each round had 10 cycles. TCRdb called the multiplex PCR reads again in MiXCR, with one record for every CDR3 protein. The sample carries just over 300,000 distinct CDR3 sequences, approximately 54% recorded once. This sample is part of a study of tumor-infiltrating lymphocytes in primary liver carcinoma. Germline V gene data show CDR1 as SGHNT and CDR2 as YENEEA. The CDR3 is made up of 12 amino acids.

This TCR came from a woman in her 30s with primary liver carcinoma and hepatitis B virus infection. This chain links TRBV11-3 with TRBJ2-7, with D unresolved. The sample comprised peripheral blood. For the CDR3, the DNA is TGTGCCAGTAGCTTTCGTGACTACGAGCAGTACTTA. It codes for CASSFRDYEQYL.